The entry below describes one T cell receptor (beta chain). The antigen remains undetermined. This record belongs to a study of blood T cells in healthy people across ages. Study-wide points: Changes in expanded clonotypes were possibly confounded, as the CMV status of donors was unknown.

Germline trimming cut 3 bases from V and 4 bases from J; bases unmatched to any gene: 9. CDR3 length: 16 residues. Per the germline V gene, CDR1 is SGHTA and CDR2 is FQGNSA. Combining a sample-barcoded 5' primer with a J-beta primer mix, a second PCR ran for about 6 to 11 cycles. Unique molecular identifiers of 12 random nucleotides labeled each cDNA. At least 3 million CDR3-containing paired-end reads were obtained per sample. MiXCR was run by TCRdb on the 5' RACE reads, yielding one entry per CDR3 protein. The sample gives around 620,000 distinct CDR3 sequences, roughly a quarter of which show up once; 18% is in the top ten.

The sequence derives from a woman between 70 and 85 years old in good health. The chain links TRBV7-2 to TRBJ2-1; 7 bases fit TRBD1. What was sequenced was blood. In DNA, the CDR3 is TGTGCCAGCAGCTTCCCTGGGAACAGGGGATACAATGAGCAGTTCTTC. As protein: CASSFPGNRGYNEQFF.